Following are 7 T cell receptor beta chains from one sample sequenced in a study of blood T cell repertoires in COVID-19. Assay used: immunoSEQ multiplex PCR; TCRdb lists only in-frame clones, some missing. The data show under 80,000 clones, 86% seen once. Specimen: peripheral blood. These receptors all come from a man in his 70s with active COVID-19.

V gene TRBV7-3 combines with J gene TRBJ2-1; D might be TRBD1 (5 bases). The CDR3 has 12 residues. Germline V gene lookup returns CDR1 SGHTA and CDR2 FQGTGA. V lost 3 bases and J lost 9, with 9 bases in between. This chain's CDR3 is CASSLGRREQFF. CDR3 DNA sequence: TGTGCCAGCAGCTTGGGGCGCCGTGAGCAGTTCTTC. Full variable domain (rest looked up from reference TRBV7-3 and TRBJ2-1): GAGVSQTPSNKVTEKGKYVELRCDPISGHTALYWYRQSLGQGPEFLIYFQGTGAADDSGLPNDRFFAVRPEGSVSTLKIQRTERGDSAVYLCASSLGRREQFFGPGTRLTVL.

The chain joins TRBV5-6 to TRBJ1-4; 10 nucleotides agree with TRBD1. CDR3 size: 15 residues. V trimming: 6 bases; J trimming: 8 bases; junction bases outside the gene matches: 10. CDR1 and CDR2 (germline): SGHDT, YYEEEE. This chain's CDR3 is CASTRRTGGWEKLFF. DNA for the CDR3: TGTGCCAGCACCCGGCGGACAGGGGGTTGGGAAAAACTGTTTTTT. The full variable domain, in which reference TRBV5-6 and TRBJ1-4 provide the parts outside the CDR3, is DAGVTQSPTHLIKTRGQQVTLRCSPKSGHDTVSWYQQALGQGPQFIFQYYEEEERQRGNFPDRFSGHQFPNYSSELNVNALLLGDSALYLCASTRRTGGWEKLFFGSGTQLSVL.

This chain links TRBV11-1 with TRBJ2-3; TRBD2 agrees at 9 bases. Looked up from germline, CDR1 is SGHAT and CDR2 is FQDESV (reference sequence). The CDR3 runs 16 residues. With V trimmed by 3 bases and J by 1 base, 5 bases remained unmatched. The CDR3, as DNA: TGTGCCAGCAGCTTGCGTAGCGGGAGTGGCACAGATACGCAGTATTTT. This gives the protein CASSLRSGSGTDTQYF.

The J gene is TRBJ1-1, the V gene TRBV5-6, with D tentatively TRBD1 (5 bases). Trimming cost V 3 bases and J 0 bases, with 12 bases left between them. This CDR3 is 15 amino acids long. The germline V gene encodes CDR1 SGHDT and CDR2 YYEEEE. CDR3 DNA sequence: TGTGCCAGCAGCTCGGGACTTACTTTGAACACTGAAGCTTTCTTT. Translation: CASSSGLTLNTEAFF.

The chain combines TRBV7-3 with TRBJ2-1; a possible D gene is TRBD2 (6 bases). This CDR3 is 16 amino acids long. V was shortened by 2 bases and J by 2 bases, with 13 bases between the two germline ends. Germline-derived CDR1 and CDR2 are SGHTA and FQGTGA. For the CDR3, the DNA is TGTGCCAGCAGCTTAGCCCCTAGCGCTCCCTACAATGAGCAGTTCTTC. Its translation is CASSLAPSAPYNEQFF.

This clone has a handful of counts. V is TRBV20-1 and J is TRBJ2-1, with 9 positions matching TRBD2. V lost 3 bases to trimming and J lost 4 bases; unmatched junction nucleotides: 7. Per the germline V gene, CDR1 is DFQATT and CDR2 is SNEGSKA (reference sequence). CDR3 length equals 15 residues. The CDR3 DNA reads as TGCAGTGCTAGTCGCGGGAGGGGCCCATACAATGAGCAGTTCTTC. Translated: CSASRGRGPYNEQFF.

The chain has TRBV7-2 and TRBJ2-3; 9 bases are shared with TRBD2. J lost 8 bases, V lost 5 bases, and 11 bases had no gene match. This CDR3 has 15 amino acids. Germline V gene lookup returns CDR1 SGHTA and CDR2 FQGNSA. Here the CDR3 reads CASSPPLAGSGTQYF. The CDR3 region has the DNA TGTGCCAGCAGCCCCCCCCTAGCGGGGTCCGGTACGCAGTATTTT.